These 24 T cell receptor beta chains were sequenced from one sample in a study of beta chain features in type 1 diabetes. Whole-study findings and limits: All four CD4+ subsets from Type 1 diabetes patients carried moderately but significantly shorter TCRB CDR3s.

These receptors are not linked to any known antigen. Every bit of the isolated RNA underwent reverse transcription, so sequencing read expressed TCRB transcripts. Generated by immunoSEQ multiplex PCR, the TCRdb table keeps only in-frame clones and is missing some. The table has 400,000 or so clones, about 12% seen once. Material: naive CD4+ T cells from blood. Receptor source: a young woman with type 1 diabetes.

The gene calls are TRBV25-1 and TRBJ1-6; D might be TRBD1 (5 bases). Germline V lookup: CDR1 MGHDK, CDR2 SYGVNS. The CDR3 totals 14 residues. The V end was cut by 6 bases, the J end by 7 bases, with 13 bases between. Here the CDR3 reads CASSIRAGNSPLHF. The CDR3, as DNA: TGTGCCAGCAGCATCAGGGCTGGCAATTCACCCCTCCACTTT.

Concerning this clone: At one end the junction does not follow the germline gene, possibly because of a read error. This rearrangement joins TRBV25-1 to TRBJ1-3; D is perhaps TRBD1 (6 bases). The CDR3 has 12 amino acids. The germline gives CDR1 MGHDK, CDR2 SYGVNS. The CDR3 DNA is TGTACCAGCAGGGGCCTGCGAAACACCATATATTTT. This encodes CTSRGLRNTIYF.

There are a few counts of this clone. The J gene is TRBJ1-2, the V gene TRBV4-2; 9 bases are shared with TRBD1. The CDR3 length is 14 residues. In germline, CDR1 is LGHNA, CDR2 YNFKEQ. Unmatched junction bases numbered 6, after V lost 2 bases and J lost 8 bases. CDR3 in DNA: TGTGCCAGCAGCCAAACACAGGGGGCACGGGGCTACACCTTC. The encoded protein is CASSQTQGARGYTF.

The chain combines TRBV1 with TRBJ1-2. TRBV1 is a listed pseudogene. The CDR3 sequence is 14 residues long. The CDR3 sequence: CTSPKFFPPGGYTF. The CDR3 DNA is TGCACCAGCCCCAAATTCTTCCCGCCGGGGGGCTACACCTTC.

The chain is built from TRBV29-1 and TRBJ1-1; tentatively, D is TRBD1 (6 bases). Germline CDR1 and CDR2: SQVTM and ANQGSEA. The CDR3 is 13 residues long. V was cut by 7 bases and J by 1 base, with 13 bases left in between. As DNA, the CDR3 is TGCAGCGCCCGACAGGCGGGGAACACTGAAGCTTTCTTT. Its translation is CSARQAGNTEAFF.

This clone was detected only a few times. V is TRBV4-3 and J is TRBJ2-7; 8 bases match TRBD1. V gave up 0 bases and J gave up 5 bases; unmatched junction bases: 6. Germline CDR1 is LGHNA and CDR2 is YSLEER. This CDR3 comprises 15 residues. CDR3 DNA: TGCGCCAGCAGCCAAGAGTTAGACAGGGGCGACGAGCAGTACTTC. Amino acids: CASSQELDRGDEQYF.

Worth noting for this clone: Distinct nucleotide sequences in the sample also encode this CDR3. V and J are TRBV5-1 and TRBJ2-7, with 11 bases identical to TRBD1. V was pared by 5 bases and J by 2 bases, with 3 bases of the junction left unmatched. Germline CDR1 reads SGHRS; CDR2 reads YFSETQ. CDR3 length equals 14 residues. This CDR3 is CASRPGQGAYEQYF. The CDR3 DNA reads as TGCGCCAGCAGACCGGGACAGGGGGCCTACGAGCAGTACTTC.

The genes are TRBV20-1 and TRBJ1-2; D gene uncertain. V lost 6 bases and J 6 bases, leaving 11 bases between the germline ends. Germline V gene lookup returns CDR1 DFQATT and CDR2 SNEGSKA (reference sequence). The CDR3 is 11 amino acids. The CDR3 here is CSASIDNGYTF. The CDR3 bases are TGCAGTGCCAGCATAGACAATGGCTACACCTTC.

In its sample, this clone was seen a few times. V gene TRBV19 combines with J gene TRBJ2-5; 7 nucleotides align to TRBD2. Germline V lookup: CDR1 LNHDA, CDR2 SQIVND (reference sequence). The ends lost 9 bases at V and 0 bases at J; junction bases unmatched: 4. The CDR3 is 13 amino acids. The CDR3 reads CASGSGYQETQYF. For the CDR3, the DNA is TGTGCCAGCGGTAGCGGGTACCAAGAGACCCAGTACTTC.

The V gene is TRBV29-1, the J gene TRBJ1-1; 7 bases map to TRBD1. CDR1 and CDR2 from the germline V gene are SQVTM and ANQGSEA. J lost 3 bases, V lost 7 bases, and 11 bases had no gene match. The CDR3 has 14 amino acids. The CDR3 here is CSAGQDGVDTEAFF. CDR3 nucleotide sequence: TGCAGCGCCGGACAGGATGGCGTAGACACTGAAGCTTTCTTT.

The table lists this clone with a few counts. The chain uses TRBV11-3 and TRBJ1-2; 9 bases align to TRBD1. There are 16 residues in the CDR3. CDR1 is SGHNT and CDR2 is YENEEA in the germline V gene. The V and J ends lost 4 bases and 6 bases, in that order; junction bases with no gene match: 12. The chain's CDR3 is CASSYTGTGPRDGYTF. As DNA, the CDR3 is TGTGCCAGCAGCTACACCGGGACAGGGCCCCGGGATGGCTACACCTTC.

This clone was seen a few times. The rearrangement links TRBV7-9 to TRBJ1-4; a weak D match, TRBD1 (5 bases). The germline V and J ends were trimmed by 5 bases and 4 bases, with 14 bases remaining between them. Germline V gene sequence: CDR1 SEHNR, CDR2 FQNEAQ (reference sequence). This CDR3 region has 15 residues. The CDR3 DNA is TGTGCCAGCAGCGTTCAGGGTGTTAATAATGAAAAACTGTTTTTT. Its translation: CASSVQGVNNEKLFF.

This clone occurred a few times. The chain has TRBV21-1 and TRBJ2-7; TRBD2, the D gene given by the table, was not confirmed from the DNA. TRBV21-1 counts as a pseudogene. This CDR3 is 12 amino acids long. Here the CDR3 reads CASSRGFYEQYF. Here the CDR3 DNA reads TGTGCCAGCAGCCGCGGGTTCTACGAGCAGTACTTC.

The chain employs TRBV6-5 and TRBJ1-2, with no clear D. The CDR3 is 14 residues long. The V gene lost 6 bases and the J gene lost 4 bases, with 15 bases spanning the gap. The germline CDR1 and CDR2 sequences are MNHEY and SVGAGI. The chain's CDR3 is CASSPDTVIYGYTF. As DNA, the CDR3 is TGTGCCAGCAGCCCCGATACAGTGATCTATGGCTACACCTTC.

CDR3 nucleotide sequence: TGTGCCAGCAGCCCCACAGCAACCTACGAGCAGTACTTC. As protein: CASSPTATYEQYF. The gene calls are TRBV14 and TRBJ2-7; D remains ambiguous. This CDR3 is built from 13 residues. Trimming cost V 4 bases and J 2 bases, with 9 bases left between them. In germline, CDR1 is SGHDN, CDR2 FVKESK.

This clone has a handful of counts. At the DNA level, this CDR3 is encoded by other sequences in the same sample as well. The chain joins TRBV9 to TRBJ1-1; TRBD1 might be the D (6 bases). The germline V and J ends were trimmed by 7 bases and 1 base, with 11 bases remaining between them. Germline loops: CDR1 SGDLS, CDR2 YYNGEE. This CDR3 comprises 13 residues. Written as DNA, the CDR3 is TGTGCCAGCCGCAGGGACACGAACACTGAAGCTTTCTTT. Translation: CASRRDTNTEAFF.

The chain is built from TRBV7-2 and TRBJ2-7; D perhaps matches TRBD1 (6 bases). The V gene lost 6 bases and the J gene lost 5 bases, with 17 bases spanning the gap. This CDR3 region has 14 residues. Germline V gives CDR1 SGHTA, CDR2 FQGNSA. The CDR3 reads CASSSGTYNDEQYF. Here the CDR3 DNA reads TGTGCCAGCAGTTCCGGGACATATAACGACGAGCAGTACTTC.

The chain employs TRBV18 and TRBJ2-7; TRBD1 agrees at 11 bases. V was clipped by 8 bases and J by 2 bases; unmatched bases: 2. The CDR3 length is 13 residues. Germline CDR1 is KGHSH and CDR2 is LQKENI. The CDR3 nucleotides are TGTGCCAGCGGGACAGGGGGAACCTACGAGCAGTACTTC. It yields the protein CASGTGGTYEQYF.

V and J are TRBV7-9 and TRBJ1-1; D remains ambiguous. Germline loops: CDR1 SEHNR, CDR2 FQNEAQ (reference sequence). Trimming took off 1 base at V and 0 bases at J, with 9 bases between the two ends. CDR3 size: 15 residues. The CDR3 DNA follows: TGTGCCAGCAGCTTAGTCACGGGTATGAACACTGAAGCTTTCTTT. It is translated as CASSLVTGMNTEAFF.

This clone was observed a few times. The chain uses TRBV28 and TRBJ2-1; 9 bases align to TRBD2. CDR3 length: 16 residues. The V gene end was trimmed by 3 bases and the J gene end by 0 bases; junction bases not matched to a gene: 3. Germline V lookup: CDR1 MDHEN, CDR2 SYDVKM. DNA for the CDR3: TGTGCCAGCAGTTTCCCTAGCGGGATCTCCTACAATGAGCAGTTCTTC. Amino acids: CASSFPSGISYNEQFF.

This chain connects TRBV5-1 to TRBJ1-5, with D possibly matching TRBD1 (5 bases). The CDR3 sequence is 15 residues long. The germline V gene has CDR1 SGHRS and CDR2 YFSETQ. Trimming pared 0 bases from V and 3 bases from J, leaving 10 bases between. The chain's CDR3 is CASSLAGEVNQPQHF. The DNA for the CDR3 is TGCGCCAGCAGCTTGGCGGGGGAGGTCAATCAGCCCCAGCATTTT.

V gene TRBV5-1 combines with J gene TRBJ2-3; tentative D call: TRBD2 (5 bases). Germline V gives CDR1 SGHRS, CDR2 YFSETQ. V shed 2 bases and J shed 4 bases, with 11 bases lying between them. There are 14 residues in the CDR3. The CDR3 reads CASSFVPGSDTQYF. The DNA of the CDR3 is TGCGCCAGCAGCTTTGTCCCGGGATCAGATACGCAGTATTTT.

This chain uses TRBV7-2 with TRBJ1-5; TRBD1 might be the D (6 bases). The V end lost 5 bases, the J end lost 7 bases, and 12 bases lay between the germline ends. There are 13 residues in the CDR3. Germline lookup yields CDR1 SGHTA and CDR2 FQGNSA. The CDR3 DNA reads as TGTGCCAGCAGCCCGCAGGGGTGGCAGCCCCAGCATTTT. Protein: CASSPQGWQPQHF.

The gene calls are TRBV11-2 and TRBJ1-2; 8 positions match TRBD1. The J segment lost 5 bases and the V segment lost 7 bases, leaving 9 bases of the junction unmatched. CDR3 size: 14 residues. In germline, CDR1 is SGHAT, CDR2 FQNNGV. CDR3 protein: CASTSTGGIYGYTF. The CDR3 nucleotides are TGTGCCAGCACTAGTACAGGGGGTATATATGGCTACACCTTC.